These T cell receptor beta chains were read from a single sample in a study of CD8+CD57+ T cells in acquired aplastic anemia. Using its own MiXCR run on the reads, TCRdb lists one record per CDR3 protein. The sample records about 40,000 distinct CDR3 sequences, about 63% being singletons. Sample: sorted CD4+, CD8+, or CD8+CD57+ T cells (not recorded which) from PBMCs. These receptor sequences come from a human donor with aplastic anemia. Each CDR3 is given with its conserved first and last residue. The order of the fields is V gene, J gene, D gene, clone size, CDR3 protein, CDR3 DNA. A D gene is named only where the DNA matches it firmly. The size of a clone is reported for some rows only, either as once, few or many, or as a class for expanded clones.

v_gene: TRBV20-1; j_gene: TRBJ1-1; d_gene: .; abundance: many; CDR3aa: CSARDLGTDTEAFF; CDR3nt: TGCAGTGCTAGAGATTTAGGGACGGACACTGAAGCTTTCTTT
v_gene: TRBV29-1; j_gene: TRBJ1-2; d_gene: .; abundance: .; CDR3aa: CSVGEGGYTF; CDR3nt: TGCAGCGTCGGAGAGGGCGGCTACACCTTC
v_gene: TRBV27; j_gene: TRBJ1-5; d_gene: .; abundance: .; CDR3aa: CASRDLGGSNQPQHF; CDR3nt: TGTGCCAGCAGGGATTTAGGGGGTAGCAATCAGCCCCAGCATTTT
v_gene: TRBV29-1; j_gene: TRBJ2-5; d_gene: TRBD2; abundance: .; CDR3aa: CSVAPASGGETQYF; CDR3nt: TGCAGCGTTGCACCGGCTAGCGGGGGGGAGACCCAGTACTTC
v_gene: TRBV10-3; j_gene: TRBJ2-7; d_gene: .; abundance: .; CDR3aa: CAISDVGTQNYEQYF; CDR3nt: TGTGCCATCAGTGATGTGGGGACCCAGAACTACGAGCAGTACTTC
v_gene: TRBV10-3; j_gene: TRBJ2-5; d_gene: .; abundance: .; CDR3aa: CATSPSNEETQYF; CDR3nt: TGTGCCACCAGCCCGTCGAACGAAGAGACCCAGTACTTC
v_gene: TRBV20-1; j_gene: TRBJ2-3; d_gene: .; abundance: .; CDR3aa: CSAPHDTQYF; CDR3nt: TGCAGTGCTCCTCACGATACGCAGTATTTT
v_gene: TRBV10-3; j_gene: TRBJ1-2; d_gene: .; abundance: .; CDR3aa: CASRGSVDYGYTF; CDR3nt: TGTGCCAGCCGCGGATCGGTAGACTATGGCTACACCTTC
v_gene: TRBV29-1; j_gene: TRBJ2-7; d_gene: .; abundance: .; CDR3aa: CSAETVSYEQYF; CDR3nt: TGCAGCGCCGAGACAGTGTCCTACGAGCAGTACTTC
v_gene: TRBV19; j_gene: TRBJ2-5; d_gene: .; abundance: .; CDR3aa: CASSISLVQETQYF; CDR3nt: TGTGCCAGTAGTATTTCCCTAGTCCAAGAGACCCAGTACTTC
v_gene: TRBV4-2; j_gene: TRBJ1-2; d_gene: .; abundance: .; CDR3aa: CASSQEARNYGYTF; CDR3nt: TGTGCCAGCAGCCAAGAGGCCAGAAACTATGGCTACACCTTC
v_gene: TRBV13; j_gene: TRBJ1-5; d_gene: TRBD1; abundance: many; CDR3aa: CASSLGSGTGNQPQHF; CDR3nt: TGTGCCAGCAGCTTAGGGAGTGGGACAGGCAATCAGCCCCAGCATTTT
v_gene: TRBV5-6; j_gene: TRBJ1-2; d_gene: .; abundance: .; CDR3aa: CASSLAQGHPRYGYTF; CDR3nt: TGTGCCAGCAGCTTAGCCCAGGGTCACCCCAGGTATGGCTACACCTTC
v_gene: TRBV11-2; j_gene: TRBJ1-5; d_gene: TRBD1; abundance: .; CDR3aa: CASSLESWDRLIDSNQPQHF; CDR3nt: TGTGCCAGCAGCTTAGAATCTTGGGACAGACTCATCGATAGCAATCAGCCCCAGCATTTT
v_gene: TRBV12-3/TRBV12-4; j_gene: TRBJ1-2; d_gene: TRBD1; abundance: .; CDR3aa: CASSLSLRTGGAYGYTF; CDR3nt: TGTGCCAGCAGTTTATCCCTCCGGACAGGTGGGGCTTATGGCTACACCTTC
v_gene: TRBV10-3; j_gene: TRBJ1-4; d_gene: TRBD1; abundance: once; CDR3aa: CAISEDRALQKLFF; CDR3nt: TGTGCCATCAGTGAGGACAGGGCGCTCCAAAAACTGTTTTTT
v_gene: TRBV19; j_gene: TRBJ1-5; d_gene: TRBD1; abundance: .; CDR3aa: CASSIEARGLGQPQHF; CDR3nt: TGTGCCAGTAGTATTGAGGCCAGGGGGCTCGGGCAGCCCCAGCATTTT
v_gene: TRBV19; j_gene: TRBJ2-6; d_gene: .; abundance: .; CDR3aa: CASTSEGSGANVLTF; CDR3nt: TGTGCCAGTACCAGCGAAGGCTCTGGGGCCAACGTCCTGACTTTC
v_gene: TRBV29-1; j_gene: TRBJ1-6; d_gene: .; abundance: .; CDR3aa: CSVQTGWDSPLHF; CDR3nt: TGCAGCGTACAAACAGGTTGGGATTCACCCCTCCACTTT
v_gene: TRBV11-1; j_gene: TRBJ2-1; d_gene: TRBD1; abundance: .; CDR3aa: CASTNTGASYNEQFF; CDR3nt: TGTGCCAGCACTAACACAGGGGCTTCCTACAATGAGCAGTTCTTC
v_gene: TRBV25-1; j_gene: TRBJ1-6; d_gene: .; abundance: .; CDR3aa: CASGHDVDASPLHF; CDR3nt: TGTGCCAGCGGCCACGATGTAGACGCTTCACCCCTCCACTTT
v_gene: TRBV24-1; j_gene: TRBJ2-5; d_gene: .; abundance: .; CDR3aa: CATSDSGQETQYF; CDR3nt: TGTGCCACCAGTGATTCAGGGCAAGAGACCCAGTACTTC
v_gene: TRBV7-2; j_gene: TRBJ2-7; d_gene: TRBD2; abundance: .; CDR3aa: CASSLEPTGGHEQYF; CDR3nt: TGTGCCAGCAGCTTAGAGCCAACGGGAGGGCACGAGCAGTACTTC
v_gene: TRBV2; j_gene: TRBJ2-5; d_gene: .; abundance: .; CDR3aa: CASSEAITFLETQYF; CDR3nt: TGTGCCAGCAGTGAAGCGATTACTTTCCTGGAGACCCAGTACTTC
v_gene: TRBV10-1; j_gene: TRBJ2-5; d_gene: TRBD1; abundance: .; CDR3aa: CASSERGTGGQGGTQYF; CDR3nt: TGCGCCAGCAGTGAGAGGGGGACAGGCGGCCAGGGAGGGACCCAGTACTTC
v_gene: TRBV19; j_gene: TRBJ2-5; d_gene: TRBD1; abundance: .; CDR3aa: CASSIWDRDRETQYF; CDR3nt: TGTGCCAGTAGTATCTGGGACAGGGATCGGGAGACCCAGTACTTC
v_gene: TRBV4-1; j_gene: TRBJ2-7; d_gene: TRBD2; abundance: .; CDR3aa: CASSQFGGWEQYF; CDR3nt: TGCGCCAGCAGCCAATTCGGGGGGTGGGAGCAGTACTTC
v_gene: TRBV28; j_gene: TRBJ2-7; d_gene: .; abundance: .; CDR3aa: CASSIRGRGGVEQYF; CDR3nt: TGTGCCAGCAGTATCAGGGGCAGGGGAGGTGTCGAGCAGTACTTC
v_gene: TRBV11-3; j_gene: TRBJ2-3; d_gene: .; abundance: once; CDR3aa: CASSLDGSTDTQYF; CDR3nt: TGTGCCAGCAGCTTAGATGGAAGCACAGATACGCAGTATTTT
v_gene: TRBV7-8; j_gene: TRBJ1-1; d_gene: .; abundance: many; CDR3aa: CASSFPPGVNTEAFF; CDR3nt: TGTGCCAGCAGCTTTCCCCCAGGGGTGAACACTGAAGCTTTCTTT
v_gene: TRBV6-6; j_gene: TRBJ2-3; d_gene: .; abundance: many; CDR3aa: CASRYWGRATDTQYF; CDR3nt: TGTGCCAGCAGGTACTGGGGCAGGGCCACAGATACGCAGTATTTT
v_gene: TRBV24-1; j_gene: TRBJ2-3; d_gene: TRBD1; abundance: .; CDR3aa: CATSEGQGVPTDTQYF; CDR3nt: TGTGCCACCAGTGAGGGGCAGGGGGTTCCCACAGATACGCAGTATTTT
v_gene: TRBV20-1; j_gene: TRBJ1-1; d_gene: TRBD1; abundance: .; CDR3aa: CSARGPRGHAEAFF; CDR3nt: TGCAGTGCTAGGGGCCCCAGGGGGCACGCTGAAGCTTTCTTT
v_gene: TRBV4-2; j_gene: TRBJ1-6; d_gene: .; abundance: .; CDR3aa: CASSQDGQDNSPLHF; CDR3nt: TGTGCCAGCAGCCAAGACGGGCAGGATAATTCACCCCTCCACTTT
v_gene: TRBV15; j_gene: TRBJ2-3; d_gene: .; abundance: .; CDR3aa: CATSREFSTDTQYF; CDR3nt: TGTGCCACCAGCAGAGAATTTAGCACAGATACGCAGTATTTT
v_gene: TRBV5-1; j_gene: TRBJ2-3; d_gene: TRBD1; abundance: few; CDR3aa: CASSVGTGGTTDTQYF; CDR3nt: TGCGCCAGCAGCGTGGGGACAGGGGGGACCACAGATACGCAGTATTTT
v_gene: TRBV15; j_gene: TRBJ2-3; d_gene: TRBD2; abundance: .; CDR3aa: CATSGVAGEAQYF; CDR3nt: TGTGCCACCAGCGGCGTAGCGGGAGAGGCGCAGTATTTT
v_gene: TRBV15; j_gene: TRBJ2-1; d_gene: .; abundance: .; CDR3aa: CATSSVGGEQFF; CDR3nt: TGTGCCACCAGCAGCGTAGGGGGTGAGCAGTTCTTC
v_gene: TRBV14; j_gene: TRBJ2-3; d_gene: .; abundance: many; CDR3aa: CASSRAGDTQYF; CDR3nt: TGTGCCAGCAGCCGGGCGGGGGATACGCAGTATTTT
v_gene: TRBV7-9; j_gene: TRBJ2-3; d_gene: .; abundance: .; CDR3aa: CASSQGISTDTQYF; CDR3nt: TGTGCCAGCAGCCAGGGGATTAGCACAGATACGCAGTATTTT
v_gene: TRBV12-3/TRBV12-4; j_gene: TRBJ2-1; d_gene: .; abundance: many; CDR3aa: CASNPGVSSHNEQFF; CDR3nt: TGTGCCAGCAACCCGGGGGTCTCGTCCCACAATGAGCAGTTCTTC
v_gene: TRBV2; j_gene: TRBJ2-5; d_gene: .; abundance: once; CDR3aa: CASSFRPGTGETQYF; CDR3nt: TGTGCCAGCAGCTTCCGCCCAGGGACCGGAGAGACCCAGTACTTC